The source of this T cell receptor beta chain is a study of cytomegalovirus exposure and HLA in healthy donors. Study-wide findings and caveats: Based on reports, TCR beta sequences accurately predicted HLA-A and HLA-B alleles for most subjects. Later work showed greater clonal expansion in HLA-associated TCR beta chains than in equally common others.

Of note for this clone: As yet, its antigen is unknown.

The V gene's germline CDR1 is MNHNY and CDR2 SVGAGI (reference sequence). The V and J ends lost 1 base and 7 bases, in that order; junction bases with no gene match: 1. The CDR3 has 14 residues. 13 Jbeta primers and 60 Vbeta primers were used for the PCR. This table comes from immunoSEQ multiplex PCR, and its TCRdb copy is limited to in-frame clones, with some not included. The data show roughly 190,000 clones, with roughly 80% seen just once and approximately 0.8% held by the top ten. The sequence was collected from a woman under 30 in good health and CMV-seronegative. Sample: PBMCs. The chain has TRBV6-6 and TRBJ1-6; 7 nucleotides align to TRBD1. CDR3 DNA: TGTGCCAGCAGTTACTTGGGACAGAATTCACCCCTCCACTTT. Translating gives CASSYLGQNSPLHF.